Listed below are T cell receptor beta chains from one sample, sequenced in a study of cytomegalovirus exposure and HLA in healthy donors. Sequencing was performed with immunoSEQ multiplex PCR; in TCRdb, only in-frame clones are kept and a portion is missing. Of fewer than 200,000 clones in the sample, about 65% were seen once. Material for sequencing was PBMCs. Every receptor here comes from a man aged 35-49 years in good health and CMV-seropositive. Both conserved end residues are part of each CDR3. A D gene is named only where the DNA matches it firmly. Rows give clone size only sometimes, using once, few, many, or a class for an expanded clone.

>TRBV7-8|TRBD1|-|TRBJ1-5
TGTGCCAGCAGCCCCTGGGTCCGACAGGGCGGGCAGCCCCAGCATTTT
CASSPWVRQGGQPQHF
>TRBV7-9|TRBD1|-|TRBJ1-1
TGTGCCAGCAGCTTCCTGAACAGGGGGGACACTGAAGCTTTCTTT
CASSFLNRGDTEAFF
>TRBV6-6|-|-|TRBJ2-2
TGTGCCAGCCGGGCCTCGGGGGATACCGGGGAGCTGTTTTTT
CASRASGDTGELFF
>TRBV5-6|TRBD1|-|TRBJ2-3
TGTGCCAGCAGCTTACGGGACAGGGGCACAGATACGCAGTATTTT
CASSLRDRGTDTQYF
>TRBV18|TRBD1|-|TRBJ2-7
TGTGCCAGCTCACTAAGGGACAGAGGCCACGAGCAGTACTTC
CASSLRDRGHEQYF
>TRBV5-5|TRBD1|-|TRBJ1-2
TGTGCCAGCAGCCTCCGGGACAGGGTGGGCAACTATGGCTACACCTTC
CASSLRDRVGNYGYTF
>TRBV9|TRBD2|few|TRBJ2-3
TGTGCCAGCAGCGCCCGAGGTTCCCTGACTAGCGGGGACGTTGATACGCAGTATTTT
CASSARGSLTSGDVDTQYF
>TRBV9|-|few|TRBJ2-3
TGTGCCAGCAGCTTCCGGGACTGGCAAGATACGCAGTATTTT
CASSFRDWQDTQYF
>TRBV9|TRBD1|-|TRBJ1-3
TGTGCCAGCAGCGGACAACAGGGGTCTGGAAACACCATATATTTT
CASSGQQGSGNTIYF
>TRBV19|-|-|TRBJ1-2
TGTGCCAGTAGTATGGTACAGGGAGGGTTTGCTAACTATGGCTACACCTTC
CASSMVQGGFANYGYTF
>TRBV4-1|TRBD1|-|TRBJ1-1
TGCGCCAGCAGCCAAGATTGGACAGGGGGCCAGGGGCGTAGTGAAGCTTTCTTT
CASSQDWTGGQGRSEAFF
>TRBV6-5|-|-|TRBJ2-7
TGTGCCAGCAGTGGCGGACAGGGAGGGGCGGCGGAGCAGTACTTC
CASSGGQGGAAEQYF
>TRBV2|-|-|TRBJ2-2
TGTGCCAGCAAAGGGACACTACTCGGGGAGCTGTTTTTT
CASKGTLLGELFF
>TRBV4-3|TRBD2|-|TRBJ2-7
TGCGCCAGCAGCCTAGCGGGAGAGCAGTACTTC
CASSLAGEQYF
>TRBV10-3|-|-|TRBJ1-5
TGTGCCATCAGTGAGTCGGGCAGTGTACAGCATTTT
CAISESGSVQHF
>TRBV5-4|-|once|TRBJ2-5
TGTGCCAGCAGCCTTACCGGGAACGCGGGAGAGACCCAGTACTTC
CASSLTGNAGETQYF
>TRBV19|TRBD1|once|TRBJ1-1
TGTGCCAGTAGTATTAGGCGGGGACGGGTTAAGGGGGCAGCTGAAGCTTTCTTT
CASSIRRGRVKGAAEAFF
>TRBV6-5|-|-|TRBJ2-7
TGTGCCAGCAGTATCAGCGGGACAGGTCACTACGAGCAGTACTTC
CASSISGTGHYEQYF
>TRBV7-8|-|-|TRBJ1-1
TGTGCCAGCAGCCCCCGTGGCAGGTTGAACACTGAAGCTTTCTTT
CASSPRGRLNTEAFF
>TRBV6-5|TRBD1|-|TRBJ1-5
TGTGCCAGCAAAGACAGGGTCTATAGCAATCAGCCCCAGCATTTT
CASKDRVYSNQPQHF
>TRBV9|-|-|TRBJ1-3
TGTGCCAGCAGCTCGAGGGGGTCGTTCGGAAACACCATATATTTT
CASSSRGSFGNTIYF
>TRBV7-3|TRBD2|few|TRBJ2-1
TGTGCCAGCAGCTATAGCGGGGGCCCGGCGAATGAGCAGTTCTTC
CASSYSGGPANEQFF
>TRBV19|TRBD1|-|TRBJ1-6
TGTGCCAGTAGTCCGGGACAGGGGCCGAATTCACCCCTCCACTTT
CASSPGQGPNSPLHF
>TRBV30|TRBD1|-|TRBJ1-2
TGTGCCTGGAGTAGCCCCGGGGCAGGGGGCTTGAACTATGGCTACACCTTC
CAWSSPGAGGLNYGYTF
>TRBV5-5|-|-|TRBJ1-6
TGTGCCAGCAGCTTCGAGGGCGCATCGTGGACACCCCTCCACTTT
CASSFEGASWTPLHF
>TRBV6-1|-|-|TRBJ2-5
TGTGCCAGCAGTCAGAGGCAGGGGGGACAAGAGACCCAGTACTTC
CASSQRQGGQETQYF
>TRBV2|-|once|TRBJ1-2
TGTGCCAGCAATGGGGGCCTAGGTAACTATGGCTACACCTTC
CASNGGLGNYGYTF
>TRBV5-1|-|-|TRBJ1-2
TGCGCCAGCAGCGACGGACAGCTGGCATATGGCTACACCTTC
CASSDGQLAYGYTF
>TRBV10-3|-|-|TRBJ2-1
TGTGCCATCAGTGAGTCCGAGATAAGCTCCTACAATGAGCAGTTCTTC
CAISESEISSYNEQFF
>TRBV27|TRBD1|-|TRBJ2-7
TGTGCCAGCAGCCGGGGGACAGGGCTCGAGCAGTACTTC
CASSRGTGLEQYF
>TRBV4-1|-|-|TRBJ1-3
TGCGCCAGCAGCTTTTCCCCAGGGTTAACTGGAAACACCATATATTTT
CASSFSPGLTGNTIYF
>TRBV13|TRBD2|-|TRBJ2-1
TGTGCCAGCAGCGTTCTAGCGGGGTGGCTTCAGGGCAATGAGCAGTTCTTC
CASSVLAGWLQGNEQFF
>TRBV19|-|-|TRBJ1-4
TGTGCCAGTAGTATATCCTATAATGAAAAACTGTTTTTT
CASSISYNEKLFF
>TRBV29-1|-|-|TRBJ2-2
TGCAGCGTTGACAGGGCCGGGGAGCTGTTTTTT
CSVDRAGELFF
>TRBV19|-|few|TRBJ2-7
TGTGCCAGTAGTATATGGGGCAGATCCTACGAGCAGTACTTC
CASSIWGRSYEQYF
>TRBV2|-|-|TRBJ1-4
TGTGCCAGCACCAAGGGGCTAGATGAAAAACTGTTTTTT
CASTKGLDEKLFF
>TRBV5-1|TRBD1|once|TRBJ2-2
TGCGCCAGCAGCCCGGCCGGGACAGGGGGCGGCACCGGGGAGCTGTTTTTT
CASSPAGTGGGTGELFF
>TRBV9|TRBD1|-|TRBJ2-1
TGTGCCAGCAGCGCTAGGGACAGGAATGAGCAGTTCTTC
CASSARDRNEQFF
>TRBV6-6|TRBD1|-|TRBJ2-2
TGTGCCAGCAGTTACCGAAACAGGGGCACCGGGGAGCTGTTTTTT
CASSYRNRGTGELFF
>TRBV13|TRBD2|once|TRBJ2-3
TGTGCCAGCAGCCGCCGACTAGCGGGGGGACCAGATACGCAGTATTTT
CASSRRLAGGPDTQYF
>TRBV5-4|-|few|TRBJ2-1
TGTGCCAGCAGCTTGGTGACGACAGCCGATGAGCAGTTCTTC
CASSLVTTADEQFF
>TRBV7-8|-|-|TRBJ1-2
TGTGCCAGCAGCCAGACAGACTATGGCTACACCTTC
CASSQTDYGYTF
>TRBV4-3|-|-|TRBJ2-7
TGCGCCAGCAGCCAAGTAATCTATGATGAGCAGTACTTC
CASSQVIYDEQYF
>TRBV2|-|-|TRBJ1-1
TGTGCCGGCAGGGAGGGTGTAGCAGGTCTTCTTGAAGCTTTCTTT
CAGREGVAGLLEAFF
>TRBV6-1|-|-|TRBJ1-1
TGTGCCAGCAGCTACCGGGTGAACACTGAAGCTTTCTTT
CASSYRVNTEAFF
>TRBV15|-|once|TRBJ1-4
TGTGCCACCAGCAGAGATCGGGGGGGGGCCGGTTCGGCTAATGAAAAACTGTTTTTT
CATSRDRGGAGSANEKLFF
>TRBV4-3|-|-|TRBJ2-2
TGCGCCAGCAGCCAAGATCTAGCAGGGGCGGCCACCGGGGAGCTGTTTTTT
CASSQDLAGAATGELFF
>TRBV18|TRBD2|-|TRBJ2-7
TGTGCCAGCTCACCCCGGAGCGGGGACCACGAGCAGTACTTC
CASSPRSGDHEQYF
>TRBV6-1|TRBD1|-|TRBJ2-3
TGTGCCAGCGGCGACAGGGCCGATACGCAGTATTTT
CASGDRADTQYF
>TRBV5-1|-|-|TRBJ2-7
TGCGCCAGCAGCCCGGACAAAACAGGCTACGAGCAGTACTTC
CASSPDKTGYEQYF
>TRBV7-3|-|-|TRBJ1-4
TGTGCCAGCAGCCGGGGAGTTAATGAAAAACTGTTTTTT
CASSRGVNEKLFF
>TRBV5-1|TRBD1|-|TRBJ2-7
TGCGCCAGCAGCTTGTACACCATCGGGACAGGGCCCTACGAGCAGTACTTC
CASSLYTIGTGPYEQYF
>TRBV30|TRBD1|-|TRBJ2-5
TGTGCCTGGAGTAAGGGGACAGGGGAAGAGACCCAGTACTTC
CAWSKGTGEETQYF
>TRBV7-6|-|-|TRBJ1-1
TGTGCCAGCAGCTTTGGACAGCAGAACACTGAAGCTTTCTTT
CASSFGQQNTEAFF
>TRBV9|TRBD1|-|TRBJ2-5
TGTGCCAGCAGGGGACAGGGGGAGACCCAGTACTTC
CASRGQGETQYF
>TRBV7-2|TRBD1|-|TRBJ1-6
TGTGCCAGCAGCTGGACAGGGAGTGGTAATTCACCCCTCCACTTT
CASSWTGSGNSPLHF